The rows below give T cell receptor beta chains drawn from one sample of a study of cytomegalovirus exposure and HLA in healthy donors. Sequencing was performed with immunoSEQ multiplex PCR; in TCRdb, only in-frame clones are kept and a portion is missing. The table records about 200,000 clones, under 85% of them present only once. Sequencing was carried out using PBMCs. These TCRs come from a man aged 50-59 years in good health and CMV-seronegative. Both conserved end residues are part of each CDR3. The D gene is left open where the match is weak. Size is stated for part of the rows, as once, few or many counts, or as a class when the clone is expanded.

TRBD2	TRBV27	TRBJ2-7	NA	TGTGCCAGCAGTCCCGGACTAGCGGGGGCCTACGAGCAGTACTTC	CASSPGLAGAYEQYF
NA	TRBV14	TRBJ2-2	NA	TGTGCCAGCAGCCCCTACTTGACCGGGGAGCTGTTTTTT	CASSPYLTGELFF
TRBD1	TRBV29-1	TRBJ2-2	NA	TGCAGCGTTGAGGGCAGGGGGCGAGGGGAGCTGTTTTTT	CSVEGRGRGELFF
NA	TRBV2	TRBJ1-1	NA	TGTGCCAGCAGTGAGCACGGGGGGAACACTGAAGCTTTCTTT	CASSEHGGNTEAFF
TRBD1	TRBV5-1	TRBJ2-7	NA	TGCGCCAGCAAGGTTTCCGGGACAGGGGGTTCCGAGCAGTACTTC	CASKVSGTGGSEQYF
NA	TRBV27	TRBJ1-1	NA	TGTGCCAGCAGTCCCCCCCCAGGGATGAACACTGAAGCTTTCTTT	CASSPPPGMNTEAFF
TRBD1	TRBV25-1	TRBJ1-2	NA	TGTGCCAGCAGTGGGTTCTTGGACAGGGACTATGGCTACACCTTC	CASSGFLDRDYGYTF
TRBD1	TRBV19	TRBJ1-6	NA	TGTGCCAGTAGTATCAGAGGAGGGGGCTCAACCCTCCACTTT	CASSIRGGGSTLHF
TRBD1	TRBV7-2	TRBJ1-2	NA	TGTGCCAGCAGCTTAACGGGACAGGGCATTTATGGCTACACCTTC	CASSLTGQGIYGYTF
NA	TRBV14	TRBJ1-1	NA	TGTGCCAGCAGCCCTTATTTACAGGGTAACACTGAAGCTTTCTTT	CASSPYLQGNTEAFF
NA	TRBV28	TRBJ2-3	NA	TGTGCCAGCACCCTTCCCGGGACAGATACGCAGTATTTT	CASTLPGTDTQYF
NA	TRBV11-2	TRBJ1-3	NA	TGTGCCAGCAGCTTATCATCGGGGAGCACCATATATTTT	CASSLSSGSTIYF
NA	TRBV7-9	TRBJ2-1	NA	TGTGCCAGCAGAGTGACGGGATCGGGAGACTACAATGAGCAGTTCTTC	CASRVTGSGDYNEQFF
TRBD1	TRBV6-5	TRBJ2-7	NA	TGTGCCAGCAGTTACTCGGGGACAGCTACCTACGAGCAGTACTTC	CASSYSGTATYEQYF
NA	TRBV9	TRBJ2-1	NA	TGTGCCAGCAGCGGGGACTCGAATGAGCAGTTCTTC	CASSGDSNEQFF
NA	TRBV19	TRBJ2-2	once	TGTGCCAGTAGTCAGGGCCGTGCTTCCGGGGAGCTGTTTTTT	CASSQGRASGELFF
NA	TRBV19	TRBJ2-1	NA	TGTGCCAGCGTGGACCAGGGAAATGAGCAGTTCTTC	CASVDQGNEQFF
NA	TRBV18	TRBJ1-1	few	TGTGCCAGCTCACTCTACAACACTGAAGCTTTCTTT	CASSLYNTEAFF
TRBD1	TRBV30	TRBJ1-1	NA	TGTGCCTGGAGTGACGGACAGGCCGGGACTGAAGCTTTCTTT	CAWSDGQAGTEAFF
NA	TRBV27	TRBJ2-1	NA	TGTGCCAGCCAGTCAGACTTTCACCTATACAATGAGCAGTTCTTC	CASQSDFHLYNEQFF
NA	TRBV5-1	TRBJ1-5	NA	TGCGCCAGCTCACAGGGCCCCAATCAGCCCCAGCATTTT	CASSQGPNQPQHF
NA	TRBV4-1	TRBJ2-7	NA	TGCGCCAGCAGCCAGCGGGACGGCTCCTACGAGCAGTACTTC	CASSQRDGSYEQYF
TRBD1	TRBV5-5	TRBJ1-2	NA	TGTGCCAGCAGCTTGGATCCTCCGGGACAGGGCCGACCCTATGGCTACACCTTC	CASSLDPPGQGRPYGYTF
TRBD2	TRBV7-9	TRBJ2-3	NA	TGTGCCAGCAGTTTAGCTAGCGGGAGATTCACAGATACGCAGTATTTT	CASSLASGRFTDTQYF
TRBD2	TRBV11-2	TRBJ2-5	NA	TGTGCCAGCAGCGTCGGGACTAGCGGGCAAGAGACCCAGTACTTC	CASSVGTSGQETQYF
NA	TRBV10-3	TRBJ1-3	NA	TGTGCCATCAGTGAAAGGCAGGGCCTCTCTGGAAACACCATATATTTT	CAISERQGLSGNTIYF
TRBD2	TRBV5-4	TRBJ2-1	NA	TGTGCCAGCAGCCCCGCGGGACTAGCGGGGGCCAGTGAGCAGTTCTTC	CASSPAGLAGASEQFF
TRBD1	TRBV6-1	TRBJ2-7	NA	TGTGCCAGCAGTTTAAGCGCAGGGGGCGAGCAGTACTTC	CASSLSAGGEQYF
NA	TRBV9	TRBJ1-2	NA	TGTGCCAGCAGCGCGGGGGGCTTGGGCTATGGCTACACCTTC	CASSAGGLGYGYTF
NA	TRBV27	TRBJ1-1	NA	TGTGCCAGCCTAGCTCCCGGCAGGGGCCTCACTGAAGCTTTCTTT	CASLAPGRGLTEAFF
TRBD1	TRBV25-1	TRBJ2-1	few	TGTGCCAGCAGTAAAACAGGGGTCTCCTACAATGAGCAGTTCTTC	CASSKTGVSYNEQFF
TRBD2	TRBV14	TRBJ2-7	NA	TGTGCCAGCAGCCCCGGACTAGTGAGAACCTCCTACGAGCAGTACTTC	CASSPGLVRTSYEQYF
TRBD1	TRBV18	TRBJ1-2	NA	TGTGCCAGCTCACCTCCGGGACAGGGAAGTTGGTATGGCTACACCTTC	CASSPPGQGSWYGYTF
NA	TRBV25-1	TRBJ1-4	NA	TGTGCCAGCTCTTCAGGGCCTAATGAAAAACTGTTTTTT	CASSSGPNEKLFF
NA	TRBV21-1	TRBJ2-2	NA	TGTGCCACCAAGGACAGGGCCAACACCGGGGAGCTGTTTTTT	CATKDRANTGELFF
NA	TRBV30	TRBJ2-7	NA	TGTGCCTGGAGTAAAGGACAGTCCTACGAGCAGTACTTC	CAWSKGQSYEQYF
NA	TRBV5-1	TRBJ2-3	NA	TGCGCCAGCAGCTCGCCGCTGGGCAGTACGCAGTATTTT	CASSSPLGSTQYF